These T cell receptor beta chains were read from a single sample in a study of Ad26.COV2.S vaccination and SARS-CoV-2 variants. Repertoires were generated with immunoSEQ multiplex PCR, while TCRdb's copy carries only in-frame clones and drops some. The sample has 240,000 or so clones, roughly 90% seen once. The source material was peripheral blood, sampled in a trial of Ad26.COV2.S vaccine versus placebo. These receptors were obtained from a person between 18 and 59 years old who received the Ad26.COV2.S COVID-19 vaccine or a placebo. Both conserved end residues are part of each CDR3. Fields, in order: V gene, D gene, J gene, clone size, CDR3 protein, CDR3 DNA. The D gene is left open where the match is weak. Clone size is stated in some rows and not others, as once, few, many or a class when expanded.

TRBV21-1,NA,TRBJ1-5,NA,CANFHPWGARGNQPQHF,TGTGCCAACTTTCACCCCTGGGGGGCGCGGGGCAATCAGCCCCAGCATTTT
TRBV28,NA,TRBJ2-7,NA,CASSLWAGAGMDYEQYF,TGTGCCAGCAGTTTATGGGCCGGGGCAGGGATGGACTACGAGCAGTACTTC
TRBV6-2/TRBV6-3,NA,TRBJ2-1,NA,CASSRDPDNEQFF,TGTGCCAGCAGCCGGGACCCCGACAATGAGCAGTTCTTC
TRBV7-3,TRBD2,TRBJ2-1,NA,CASSLRASGVSSYNEQFF,TGTGCCAGCAGTTTAAGGGCTAGCGGGGTAAGCTCCTACAATGAGCAGTTCTTC
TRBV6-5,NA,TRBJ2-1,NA,CASRVSSYNEQFF,TGTGCCAGCAGGGTGAGCTCCTACAATGAGCAGTTCTTC
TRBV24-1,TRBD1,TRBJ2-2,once,CATQGQGNTGELFF,TGTGCCACCCAGGGACAGGGGAACACCGGGGAGCTGTTTTTT
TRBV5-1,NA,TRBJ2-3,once,CASSPSGRTDTQYF,TGCGCCAGCAGCCCCAGCGGCAGGACAGATACGCAGTATTTT
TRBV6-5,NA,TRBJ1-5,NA,CASSTGNQPQHF,TGTGCCAGCAGTACCGGAAATCAGCCCCAGCATTTT
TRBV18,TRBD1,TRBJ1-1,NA,CASSPPQGRYQGQNTEAFF,TGTGCCAGCTCACCACCACAGGGGAGGTACCAGGGGCAGAACACTGAAGCTTTCTTT
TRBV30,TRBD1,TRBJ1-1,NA,CAWSVFAAGGTEAFF,TGTGCCTGGAGTGTCTTCGCGGCAGGGGGCACTGAAGCTTTCTTT
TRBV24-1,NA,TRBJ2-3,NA,CATSATDTQYF,TGTGCCACCAGTGCCACAGATACGCAGTATTTT
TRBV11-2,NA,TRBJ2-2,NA,CASSPRAGFNTGELFF,TGTGCCAGCAGCCCCCGCGCAGGTTTTAACACCGGGGAGCTGTTTTTT
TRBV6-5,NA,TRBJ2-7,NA,CASSYGQGGPYEQYF,TGTGCCAGCAGTTACGGGCAGGGAGGCCCCTACGAGCAGTACTTC
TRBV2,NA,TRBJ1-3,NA,CASSPDRLSGNTIYF,TGTGCCAGCAGTCCCGACAGACTCTCTGGAAACACCATATATTTT
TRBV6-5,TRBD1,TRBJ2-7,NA,CASSYSGQGTEQYF,TGTGCCAGCAGTTACTCTGGACAGGGCACCGAGCAGTACTTC
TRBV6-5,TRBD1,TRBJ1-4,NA,CASTRDRGGEKLFF,TGTGCCAGCACTCGCGACAGGGGCGGTGAAAAACTGTTTTTT
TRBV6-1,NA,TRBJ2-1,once,CASSERWGNEQFF,TGTGCCAGCAGTGAAAGATGGGGGAATGAGCAGTTCTTC
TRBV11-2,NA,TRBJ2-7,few,CASSSVGATYEQYF,TGTGCCAGCAGCTCCGTCGGGGCAACCTACGAGCAGTACTTC
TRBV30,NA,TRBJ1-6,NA,CAWTSPGSQRWDSPLHF,TGTGCCTGGACCTCTCCCGGCTCTCAGCGCTGGGATTCACCCCTCCACTTT
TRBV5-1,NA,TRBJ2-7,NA,CASSWGTGTYEQYF,TGCGCCAGCAGCTGGGGGACGGGTACCTACGAGCAGTACTTC
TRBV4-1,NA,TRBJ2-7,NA,CASSQDGGLVTNTYFYEQYF,TGCGCCAGCAGCCAAGACGGGGGGCTAGTAACGAATACTTATTTCTACGAGCAGTACTTC
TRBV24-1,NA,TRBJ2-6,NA,CATSEATGTGANVLTF,TGTGCCACCAGTGAGGCCACAGGGACTGGGGCCAACGTCCTGACTTTC
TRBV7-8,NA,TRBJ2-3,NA,CASSLDLVTTDTQYF,TGTGCCAGCAGCTTAGATCTAGTAACGACAGATACGCAGTATTTT
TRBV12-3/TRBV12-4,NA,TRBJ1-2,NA,CASSWRSNYGYTF,TGTGCCAGCAGTTGGAGGAGTAACTATGGCTACACCTTC
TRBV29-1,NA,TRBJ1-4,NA,CSARGGANEKLFF,TGCAGCGCCCGGGGGGGGGCAAATGAAAAACTGTTTTTT
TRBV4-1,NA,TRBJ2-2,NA,CASSPIGLASGGELFF,TGCGCCAGCAGCCCGATCGGGTTGGCCTCCGGGGGGGAGCTGTTTTTT
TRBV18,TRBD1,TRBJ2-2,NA,CASSETGGNTGELFF,TGTGCCAGCTCAGAGACAGGGGGCAACACCGGGGAGCTGTTTTTT
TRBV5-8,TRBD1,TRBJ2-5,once,CASSFRDRDQETQYF,TGTGCCAGCAGCTTCCGGGACAGAGACCAAGAGACCCAGTACTTC
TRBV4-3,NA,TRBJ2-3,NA,CASSQDVMTSTDTQYF,TGCGCCAGCAGCCAAGACGTAATGACTAGCACAGATACGCAGTATTTT
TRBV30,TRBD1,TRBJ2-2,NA,CAWIEVGGPSYNTGELFF,TGTGCCTGGATTGAAGTAGGGGGCCCGTCCTATAACACCGGGGAGCTGTTTTTT
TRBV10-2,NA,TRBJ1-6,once,CASSATLQNSPLHF,TGCGCCAGCAGCGCTACACTACAGAATTCACCCCTCCACTTT
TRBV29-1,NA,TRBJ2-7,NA,CSVETTASYEQYF,TGCAGCGTTGAAACGACAGCTTCCTACGAGCAGTACTTC
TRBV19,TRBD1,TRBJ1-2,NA,CASSPDRAHGYTF,TGTGCCAGTAGCCCGGACAGGGCCCATGGCTACACCTTC
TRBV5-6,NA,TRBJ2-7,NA,CASSPSGGHEQYF,TGTGCCAGCAGCCCCTCTGGGGGGCACGAGCAGTACTTC
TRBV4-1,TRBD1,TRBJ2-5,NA,CASSQEGDSIGETQYF,TGCGCCAGCAGCCAAGAGGGGGACAGTATTGGAGAGACCCAGTACTTC
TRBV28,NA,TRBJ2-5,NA,CASSFIGETQYF,TGTGCCAGCAGTTTTATTGGCGAGACCCAGTACTTC
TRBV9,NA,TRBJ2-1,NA,CASSVDGHSYNEQFF,TGTGCCAGCAGCGTAGACGGACACTCCTACAATGAGCAGTTCTTC
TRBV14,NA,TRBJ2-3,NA,CASSQGTVTDTQYF,TGTGCCAGCAGCCAAGGGACAGTCACAGATACGCAGTATTTT
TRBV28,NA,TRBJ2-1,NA,CASSSYNEQFF,TGTGCCAGCAGCTCCTACAATGAGCAGTTCTTC
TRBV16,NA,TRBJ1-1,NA,CASSHSGPLNTEAFF,TGTGCCAGCAGCCATTCAGGGCCTTTGAACACTGAAGCTTTCTTT
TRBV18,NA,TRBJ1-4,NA,CASSPYQGSEKLFF,TGTGCCAGCTCACCATACCAGGGTTCCGAAAAACTGTTTTTT
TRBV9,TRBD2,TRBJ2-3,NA,CASSLQPWTRQNGGSDTQYF,TGTGCCAGCAGCCTACAACCTTGGACTAGACAAAATGGAGGTTCAGATACGCAGTATTTT
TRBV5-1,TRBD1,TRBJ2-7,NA,CASSVQGALRAYEQYF,TGCGCCAGCAGCGTGCAGGGGGCGCTTAGGGCCTACGAGCAGTACTTC
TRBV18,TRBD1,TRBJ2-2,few,CASSPKGQVNTGELFF,TGTGCCAGCTCACCAAAGGGACAGGTTAACACCGGGGAGCTGTTTTTT
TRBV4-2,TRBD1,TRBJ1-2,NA,CASSQTTGTGNGYTF,TGTGCCAGCAGCCAAACCACCGGGACAGGGAATGGCTACACCTTC
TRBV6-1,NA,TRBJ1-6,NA,CASSESRGYNSPLHF,TGTGCCAGCAGTGAGTCTCGGGGCTATAATTCACCCCTCCACTTT
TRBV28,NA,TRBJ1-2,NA,CASSLYAGAENYGYTF,TGTGCCAGCAGTTTATACGCAGGGGCTGAAAACTATGGCTACACCTTC
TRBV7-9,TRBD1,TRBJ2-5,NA,CASSPSEDRGLETQYF,TGTGCCAGCAGCCCATCCGAGGACAGGGGGCTTGAGACCCAGTACTTC
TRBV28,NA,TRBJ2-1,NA,CASSLLRNEQFF,TGTGCCAGCAGTTTATTAAGGAATGAGCAGTTCTTC
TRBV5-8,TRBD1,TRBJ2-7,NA,CASSFSGTGRPYEQYF,TGTGCCAGCAGCTTTTCCGGGACAGGGAGACCCTACGAGCAGTACTTC
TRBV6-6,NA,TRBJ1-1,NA,CASSHKVEAEAFF,TGTGCCAGCAGCCACAAGGTGGAGGCTGAAGCTTTCTTT
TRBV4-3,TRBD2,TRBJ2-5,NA,CASSQELTSGGWETQYF,TGCGCCAGCAGCCAAGAACTAACTAGCGGGGGTTGGGAGACCCAGTACTTC
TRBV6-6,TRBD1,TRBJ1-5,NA,CASSIGTGKWQPQHF,TGTGCCAGCTCGATCGGGACAGGGAAGTGGCAGCCCCAGCATTTT
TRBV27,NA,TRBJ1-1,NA,CASSLTGGHTEAFF,TGTGCCAGCAGTTTAACGGGGGGGCACACTGAAGCTTTCTTT